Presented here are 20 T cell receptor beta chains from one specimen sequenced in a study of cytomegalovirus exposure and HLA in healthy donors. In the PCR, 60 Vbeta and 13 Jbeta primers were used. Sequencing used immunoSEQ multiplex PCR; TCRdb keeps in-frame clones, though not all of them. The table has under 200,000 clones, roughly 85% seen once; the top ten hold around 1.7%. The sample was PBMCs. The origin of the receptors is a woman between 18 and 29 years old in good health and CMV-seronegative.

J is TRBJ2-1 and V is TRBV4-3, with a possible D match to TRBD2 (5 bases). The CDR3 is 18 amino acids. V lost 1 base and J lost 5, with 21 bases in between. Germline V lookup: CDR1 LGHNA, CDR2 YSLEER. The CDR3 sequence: CASSQAGGRREDHNEQFF. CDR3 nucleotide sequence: TGCGCCAGCAGCCAAGCCGGTGGTCGACGGGAAGACCACAATGAGCAGTTCTTC.

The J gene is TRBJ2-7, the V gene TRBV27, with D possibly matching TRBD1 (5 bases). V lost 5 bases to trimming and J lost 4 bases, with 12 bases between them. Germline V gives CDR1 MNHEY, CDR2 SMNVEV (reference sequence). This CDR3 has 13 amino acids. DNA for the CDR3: TGTGCCAGCAGTCTAAAGGGGCAATACGAGCAGTACTTC. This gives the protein CASSLKGQYEQYF.

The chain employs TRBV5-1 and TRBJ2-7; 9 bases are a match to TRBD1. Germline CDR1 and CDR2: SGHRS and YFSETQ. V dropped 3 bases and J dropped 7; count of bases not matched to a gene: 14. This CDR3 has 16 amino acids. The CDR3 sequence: CASSWTGTGLYWEQYF. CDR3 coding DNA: TGCGCCAGCAGCTGGACCGGGACAGGGCTATACTGGGAGCAGTACTTC.

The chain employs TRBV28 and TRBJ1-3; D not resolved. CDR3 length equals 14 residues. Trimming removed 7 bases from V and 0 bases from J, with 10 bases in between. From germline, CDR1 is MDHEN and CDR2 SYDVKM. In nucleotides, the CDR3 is TGTGCCAGCACCCCCGGCGGCTCTGGAAACACCATATATTTT. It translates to CASTPGGSGNTIYF.

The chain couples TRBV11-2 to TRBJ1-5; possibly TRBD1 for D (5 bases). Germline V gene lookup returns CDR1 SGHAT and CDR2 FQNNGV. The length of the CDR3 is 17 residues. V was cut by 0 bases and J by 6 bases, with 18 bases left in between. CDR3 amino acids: CASSLEGGSGWGQPQHF. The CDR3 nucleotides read TGTGCCAGCAGCTTAGAGGGGGGGTCGGGGTGGGGTCAGCCCCAGCATTTT.

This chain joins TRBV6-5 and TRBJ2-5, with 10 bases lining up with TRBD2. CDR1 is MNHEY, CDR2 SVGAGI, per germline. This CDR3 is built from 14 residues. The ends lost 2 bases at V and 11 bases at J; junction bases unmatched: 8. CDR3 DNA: TGTGCCAGCAGTTACGGGCTAGCGGGAGTTGAGCAGTACTTC. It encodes CASSYGLAGVEQYF.

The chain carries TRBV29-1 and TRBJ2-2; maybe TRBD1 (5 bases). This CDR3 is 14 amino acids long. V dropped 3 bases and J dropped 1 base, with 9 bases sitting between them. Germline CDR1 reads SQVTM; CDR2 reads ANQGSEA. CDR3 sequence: CSVDSQGNTGELFF. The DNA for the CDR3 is TGCAGCGTTGACTCGCAGGGGAACACCGGGGAGCTGTTTTTT.

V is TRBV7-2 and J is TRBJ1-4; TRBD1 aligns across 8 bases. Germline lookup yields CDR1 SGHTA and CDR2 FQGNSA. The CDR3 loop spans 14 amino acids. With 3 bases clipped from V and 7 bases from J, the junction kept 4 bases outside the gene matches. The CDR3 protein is CASSLTGVPEKLFF. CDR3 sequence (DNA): TGTGCCAGCAGCTTGACAGGGGTTCCTGAAAAACTGTTTTTT. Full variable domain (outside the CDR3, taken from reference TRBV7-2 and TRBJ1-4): GAGVSQSPSNKVTEKGKDVELRCDPISGHTALYWYRQSLGQGLEFLIYFQGNSAPDKSGLPSDRFSAERTGGSVSTLTIQRTQQEDSAVYLCASSLTGVPEKLFFGSGTQLSVL.

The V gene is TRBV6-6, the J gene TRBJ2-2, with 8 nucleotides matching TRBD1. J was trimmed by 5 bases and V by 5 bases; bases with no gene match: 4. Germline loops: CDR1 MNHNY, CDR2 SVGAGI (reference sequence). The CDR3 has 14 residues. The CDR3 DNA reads TGTGCCAGCAGTGGGCAGGGGGCGACCGGGGAGCTGTTTTTT. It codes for CASSGQGATGELFF.

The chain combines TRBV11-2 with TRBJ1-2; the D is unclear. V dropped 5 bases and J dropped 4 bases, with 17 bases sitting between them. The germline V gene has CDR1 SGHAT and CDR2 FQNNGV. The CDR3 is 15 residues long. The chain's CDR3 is CASSPDSGLLYGYTF. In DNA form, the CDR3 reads TGTGCCAGCAGCCCCGATTCGGGATTACTCTATGGCTACACCTTC.

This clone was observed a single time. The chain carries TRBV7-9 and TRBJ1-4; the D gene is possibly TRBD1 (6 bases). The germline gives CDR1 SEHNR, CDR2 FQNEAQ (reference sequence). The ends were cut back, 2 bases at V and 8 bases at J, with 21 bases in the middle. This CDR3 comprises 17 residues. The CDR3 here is CASSLPEGGGENEKLFF. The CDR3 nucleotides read TGTGCCAGCAGCTTACCAGAGGGGGGAGGGGAAAACGAAAAACTGTTTTTT.

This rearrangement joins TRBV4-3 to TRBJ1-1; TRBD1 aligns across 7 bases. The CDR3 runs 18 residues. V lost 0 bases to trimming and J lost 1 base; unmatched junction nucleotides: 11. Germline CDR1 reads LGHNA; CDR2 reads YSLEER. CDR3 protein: CASSQDRGTVGENTEAFF. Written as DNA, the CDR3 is TGCGCCAGCAGCCAAGATCGGGGGACAGTTGGCGAGAACACTGAAGCTTTCTTT.

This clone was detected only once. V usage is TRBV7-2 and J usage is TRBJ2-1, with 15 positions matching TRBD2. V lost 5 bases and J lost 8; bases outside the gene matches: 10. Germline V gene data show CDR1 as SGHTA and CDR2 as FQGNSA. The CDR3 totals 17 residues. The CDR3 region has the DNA TGTGCCAGCAGCGACCAGACGGGACTAGCGGGAGGATATGAGCAGTTCTTC. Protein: CASSDQTGLAGGYEQFF.

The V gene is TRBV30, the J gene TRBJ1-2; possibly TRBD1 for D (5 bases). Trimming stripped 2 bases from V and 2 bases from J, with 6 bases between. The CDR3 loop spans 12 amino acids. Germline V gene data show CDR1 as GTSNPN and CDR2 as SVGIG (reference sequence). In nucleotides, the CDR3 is TGTGCCTGGAGTCAGGGAAACTATGGCTACACCTTC. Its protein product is CAWSQGNYGYTF. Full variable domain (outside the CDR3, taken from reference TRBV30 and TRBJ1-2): SQTIHQWPATLVQPVGSPLSLECTVEGTSNPNLYWYRQAAGRGLQLLFYSVGIGQISSEVPQNLSASRPQDRQFILSSKKLLLSDSGFYLCAWSQGNYGYTFGSGTRLTVV.

The CDR3 DNA reads TGTGCCAGCAGCCAGGCAATAGCGGATAGCTCCTACGAGCAGTACTTC. Translating gives CASSQAIADSSYEQYF. The chain is built from TRBV4-2 and TRBJ2-7; tentative D call: TRBD2 (6 bases). V was trimmed by 3 bases and J by 0 bases, leaving 15 bases between them. The CDR3 runs 16 residues. The germline gives CDR1 LGHNA, CDR2 YNFKEQ.

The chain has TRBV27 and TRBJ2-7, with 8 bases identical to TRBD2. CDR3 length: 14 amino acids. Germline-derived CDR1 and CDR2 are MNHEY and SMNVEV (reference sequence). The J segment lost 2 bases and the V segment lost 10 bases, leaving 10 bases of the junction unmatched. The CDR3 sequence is CATQRGRATYEQYF. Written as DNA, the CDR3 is TGTGCCACCCAGCGGGGGAGGGCCACCTACGAGCAGTACTTC.

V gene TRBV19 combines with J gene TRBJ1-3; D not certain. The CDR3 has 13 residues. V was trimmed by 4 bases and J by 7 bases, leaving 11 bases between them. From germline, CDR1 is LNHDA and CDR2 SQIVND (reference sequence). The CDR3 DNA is TGTGCCAGTAGTACCGCCGAGGTGAACACCATATATTTT. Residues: CASSTAEVNTIYF.

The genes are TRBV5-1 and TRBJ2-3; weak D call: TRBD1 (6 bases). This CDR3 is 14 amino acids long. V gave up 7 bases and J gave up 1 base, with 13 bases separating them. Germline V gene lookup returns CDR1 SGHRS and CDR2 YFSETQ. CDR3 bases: TGCGCCAGCTCGTCGACAGGACGCACAGATACGCAGTATTTT. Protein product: CASSSTGRTDTQYF.

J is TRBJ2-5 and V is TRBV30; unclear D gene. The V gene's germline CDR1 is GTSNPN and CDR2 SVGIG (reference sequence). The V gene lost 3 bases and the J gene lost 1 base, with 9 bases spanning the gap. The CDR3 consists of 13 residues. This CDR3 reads CAWSATSQETQYF. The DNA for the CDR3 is TGTGCCTGGAGCGCGACTTCCCAAGAGACCCAGTACTTC.

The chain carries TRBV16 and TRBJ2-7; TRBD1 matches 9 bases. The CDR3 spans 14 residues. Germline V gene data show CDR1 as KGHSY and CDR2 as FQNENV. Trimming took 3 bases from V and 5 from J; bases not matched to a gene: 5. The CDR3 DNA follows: TGTGCCAGCAGCCACGGGACAGGGTGGGACGAGCAGTACTTC. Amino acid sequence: CASSHGTGWDEQYF.